The 15 T cell receptor beta chains reported below all come from one sample, sequenced in a study of shared clonotypes between healthy human individuals. TCRdb's copy holds only in-frame clones and misses some; the assay was immunoSEQ multiplex PCR. In the table there are about 1.1 million clones, around 82% of which are singletons. The sequencing sample was made of memory CD4+ T cells from PBMCs. Subset indicated: CD45RA-negative fraction. These receptors were collected from a man in his late teens or twenties in good health. Some clones in this sample may be carry-over from other donors' samples.

This clone was seen once. A much larger clonotype is one base distant, so this may be a read error. This specimen includes other DNA sequences encoding the same CDR3. The CDR3 nucleotides are TGTGCCAGCAGCAGGACAGGGGGCACTGAAGCTTTCTTT. Translated, it gives CASSRTGGTEAFF. V gene TRBV5-6 combines with J gene TRBJ1-1, with 10 bases identical to TRBD1. Trimming cost V 4 bases and J 4 bases; bases outside gene matches: 1. The germline V gene encodes CDR1 SGHDT and CDR2 YYEEEE. The CDR3 runs 13 residues.

This chain connects TRBV28 to TRBJ1-1, with D possibly matching TRBD1 (5 bases). Germline-derived CDR1 and CDR2 are MDHEN and SYDVKM. CDR3 length equals 15 residues. Trimming took off 7 bases at V and 6 bases at J, with 21 bases between the two ends. The CDR3 reads CASIRPGGSFSEAFF. The CDR3, as DNA: TGTGCCAGCATCCGCCCGGGGGGGAGTTTCTCTGAAGCTTTCTTT.

The V gene is TRBV6-6, the J gene TRBJ2-6, with D possibly being TRBD1 (6 bases). Germline CDR1 MNHNY, CDR2 SVGAGI (reference sequence). Trimming removed 1 base at V and 0 bases at J, with 7 bases between. This CDR3 has 16 residues. The CDR3 loop reads CASSYLGGSGANVLTF. The DNA for the CDR3 is TGTGCCAGCAGTTACTTAGGGGGCTCTGGGGCCAACGTCCTGACTTTC.

The chain has TRBV11-2 and TRBJ1-2, with TRBD1 identical over 8 bases. J was trimmed by 1 base and V by 4 bases; bases with no gene match: 8. Per germline, CDR1 SGHAT and CDR2 FQNNGV. There are 16 residues in the CDR3. The CDR3 region has the DNA TGTGCCAGCAGCTCATATCGGGACAGGCGTAACTATGGCTACACCTTC. Residues: CASSSYRDRRNYGYTF.

The V call is TRBV6-1, the J call TRBJ2-1; D call uncertain. Germline CDR1 reads MNHNS; CDR2 reads SASEGT. The CDR3 has 11 amino acids. Trimming removed 6 bases from V and 12 bases from J, with 12 bases in between. The CDR3 sequence is CASSARPAQFF. CDR3 sequence (DNA): TGTGCCAGCAGCGCCCGACCCGCGCAGTTCTTC.

To note about this clone: This sample includes further DNA sequences coding for the same CDR3. The chain uses TRBV18 and TRBJ2-4; 7 bases fit TRBD2. CDR3 length equals 15 residues. Germline CDR1 reads KGHSH; CDR2 reads LQKENI. V trimming: 0 bases; J trimming: 1 base; junction bases outside the gene matches: 0. The chain's CDR3 is CASSPPGGAKNIQYF. In DNA, the CDR3 is TGTGCCAGCTCACCACCGGGGGGGGCCAAAAACATTCAGTACTTC. Supplemented by reference TRBV18 and TRBJ2-4, the full variable domain reads NAGVMQNPRHLVRRRGQEARLRCSPMKGHSHVYWYRQLPEEGLKFMVYLQKENIIDESGMPKERFSAEFPKEGPSILRIQQVVRGDSAAYFCASSPPGGAKNIQYFGAGTRLSVL.

Regarding this clone: A read error is likely, as this CDR3 ends without the conserved phenylalanine or tryptophan. The J gene is TRBJ2-7, the V gene TRBV15, with 7 bases lining up with TRBD1. This CDR3 comprises 13 residues. Germline CDR1 LNHNV, CDR2 YYDKDF (reference sequence). CDR3 bases: TGTGCCTCCAGCTTCGGACAGGTCGACGAGCAGTACCTC. This codes for CASSFGQVDEQYL.

CDR3 sequence reads: CASSRQPGDYGYTF. The CDR3 bases are TGTGCCAGCAGTCGTCAGCCAGGGGACTATGGCTACACCTTC. The rearrangement links TRBV28 to TRBJ1-2, with D possibly TRBD1 on 6 matching bases. The CDR3 extends over 14 amino acids. Germline V gene sequence: CDR1 MDHEN, CDR2 SYDVKM. Trimming pared 5 bases from V and 3 bases from J, leaving 13 bases between.

V and J are TRBV30 and TRBJ2-2, with no clear D. There are 10 residues in the CDR3. Germline CDR1 is GTSNPN and CDR2 is SVGIG (reference sequence). Trimming took off 3 bases at V and 13 bases at J, with 9 bases between the two ends. The CDR3 loop reads CAWRGSRLFF. CDR3 in DNA: TGTGCCTGGAGGGGATCCCGGCTGTTTTTT.

The chain uses TRBV29-1 and TRBJ2-3; D is ambiguous. Trimming removed 4 bases at V and 2 bases at J, with 13 bases between. The CDR3 has 14 amino acids. The germline CDR1 and CDR2 sequences are SQVTM and ANQGSEA. The CDR3 nucleotides read TGCAGCGTTGGTCAGACCTCTTACACAGATACGCAGTATTTT. Residues: CSVGQTSYTDTQYF.

This clone was counted between two and nine times. The chain couples TRBV19 to TRBJ1-4; D remains unclear. Germline assignment: CDR1 LNHDA and CDR2 SQIVND (reference sequence). The ends were cut back, 9 bases at V and 0 bases at J, with 11 bases in the middle. CDR3 length equals 14 residues. This CDR3 reads CASGYRATNEKLFF. CDR3 bases: TGTGCCAGCGGCTACAGAGCAACTAATGAAAAACTGTTTTTT. The full variable domain, rest sourced from reference TRBV19 and TRBJ1-4, is DGGITQSPKYLFRKEGQNVTLSCEQNLNHDAMYWYRQDPGQGLRLIYYSQIVNDFQKGDIAEGYSVSREKKESFPLTVTSAQKNPTAFYLCASGYRATNEKLFFGSGTQLSVL.

The CDR3 spells CASSLGFQGLNYGYTF. In DNA, the CDR3 is TGCGCCAGCAGCTTGGGGTTTCAGGGCCTAAACTATGGCTACACCTTC. The chain has TRBV5-1 and TRBJ1-2; possibly TRBD1 for D (5 bases). CDR1 is SGHRS, CDR2 YFSETQ, per germline. Trimming left V 0 bases short and J 2 bases short, with 14 bases between. The CDR3 extends over 16 amino acids.

The rearrangement uses TRBV19 and TRBJ1-5; D is uncertain. The V end lost 5 bases, the J end lost 11 bases, and 13 bases lay between the germline ends. CDR3 size: 12 residues. Germline-derived CDR1 and CDR2 are LNHDA and SQIVND (reference sequence). The chain's CDR3 is CASSDRLGSQHF. Here the CDR3 DNA reads TGTGCCAGTAGTGACCGATTGGGCTCCCAGCATTTT.

CDR3 sequence reads: CASSYSQQGGNTIYF. The CDR3 nucleotides read TGTGCCAGCAGTTACTCTCAGCAGGGGGGAAACACCATATATTTT. The chain is built from TRBV6-6 and TRBJ1-3; D possibly corresponds to TRBD1 (6 bases). The CDR3 totals 15 residues. Trimming stripped 0 bases from V and 4 bases from J, with 10 bases between. CDR1 and CDR2 from the germline V gene are MNHNY and SVGAGI (reference sequence).

The chain recombines TRBV11-2 with TRBJ2-7; 8 bases align to TRBD2. From germline, CDR1 is SGHAT and CDR2 FQNNGV. V shed 0 bases, J shed 2 bases, and the junction held 12 bases outside the gene matches. CDR3 length: 18 amino acids. In DNA, the CDR3 is TGTGCCAGCAGCTTAGAGAGTGTCGCGGGAGGTAGCGCCTACGAGCAGTACTTC. Its translation: CASSLESVAGGSAYEQYF.